This T cell receptor beta chain derives from a study of shared clonotypes between healthy human individuals. Overall study findings and caveats: The sampled material consisted only of blood, and tissue repertoires are likely to differ. The naive CD4 repertoires of several donors were compared, and roughly 5% of clonotypes were shared.

A word on this clone: The antigen is not known.

In replicate PCRs of sorted subsets, approximately 200 ng DNA, about 29,000 T cell genomes, was used. Sequencing was performed with immunoSEQ multiplex PCR; in TCRdb, only in-frame clones are kept and a portion is missing. Of about 2.2 million clones listed, over 85% are singletons. The length of the CDR3 is 13 residues. The germline CDR1 and CDR2 sequences are SQVTM and ANQGSEA. Trimming took off 6 bases at V and 2 bases at J, with 11 bases between the two ends. CD45RO-negative cells were positively selected for CCR7, leaving out terminally differentiated effector memory CD45RA+ cells. There were only Caucasian adults among the donors, and all lived in Nashville, Tennessee.

The chain has TRBV29-1 and TRBJ1-3; no clear D gene. This TCR was recovered from a man aged 18 to 29 in good health. Some clones in this sample may be carry-over from other donors' samples. The sample consisted of naive CD8+ T cells from PBMCs. The CDR3 DNA sequence: TGCAGCGTGAAGGTCGGTCCTGGAAACACCATATATTTT. Translated, it gives CSVKVGPGNTIYF.